What follows is one T cell receptor beta chain and its context. Its antigen is still unknown. This sample was taken from a study of cytomegalovirus exposure and HLA in healthy donors. Study-level findings and limits: Published work reported that the classifier diagnosed cytomegalovirus status with high specificity and sensitivity.

PCR primers comprised 60 Vbeta and 13 Jbeta primers. Sequencing was performed with immunoSEQ multiplex PCR; in TCRdb, only in-frame clones are kept and a portion is missing. The sample consists of some 140,000 clones, approximately 71% of them appearing once. J lost 8 bases, V lost 2 bases, and 5 bases had no gene match. In germline, CDR1 is SGDLS, CDR2 YYNGEE. This CDR3 spans 13 amino acids. The genes are TRBV9 and TRBJ1-2, with 8 bases fitting TRBD1. The sequence was collected from a man aged 25-45 years in good health and CMV-seronegative. Sequencing input: PBMCs. CDR3: CASSVGDRYGYTF. The CDR3 coding sequence is TGTGCCAGCAGCGTGGGGGACAGGTACGGCTACACCTTC.